This T cell receptor beta chain was found in a study of EBV T-cell therapy then PD-1 blockade in nasopharyngeal carcinoma. The table came from immunoSEQ multiplex PCR; TCRdb's copy has only in-frame clones and leaves some out. This table holds over 20,000 clones, around 84% found once. This CDR3 region has 15 residues. The J segment lost 4 bases and the V segment lost 10 bases, leaving 13 bases of the junction unmatched. Germline V lookup: CDR1 ENHRY, CDR2 SYGVKD. Documented time point: 266 days after commencement of treatment, after nivolumab therapy. Treatment: AdE1-LMPpoly-expanded autologous EBV-specific T-cell therapy followed by anti-PD-1 nivolumab. For this clone: Antigen: not known.

The TCR sequence derives from a man aged 35-49 years with nasopharyngeal carcinoma. Sequenced here: CD8+ T cells from blood, sampled around day 270 from a patient whose treatment included autologous EBV-specific T cells and nivolumab. This chain links TRBV10-3 with TRBJ1-2, with TRBD1 matching over 9 bases. CDR3 nucleotide sequence: TGTGCCACCTTGCTCGGCGACAGGGGGGGCTATGGCTACACCTTC. Its translation: CATLLGDRGGYGYTF.